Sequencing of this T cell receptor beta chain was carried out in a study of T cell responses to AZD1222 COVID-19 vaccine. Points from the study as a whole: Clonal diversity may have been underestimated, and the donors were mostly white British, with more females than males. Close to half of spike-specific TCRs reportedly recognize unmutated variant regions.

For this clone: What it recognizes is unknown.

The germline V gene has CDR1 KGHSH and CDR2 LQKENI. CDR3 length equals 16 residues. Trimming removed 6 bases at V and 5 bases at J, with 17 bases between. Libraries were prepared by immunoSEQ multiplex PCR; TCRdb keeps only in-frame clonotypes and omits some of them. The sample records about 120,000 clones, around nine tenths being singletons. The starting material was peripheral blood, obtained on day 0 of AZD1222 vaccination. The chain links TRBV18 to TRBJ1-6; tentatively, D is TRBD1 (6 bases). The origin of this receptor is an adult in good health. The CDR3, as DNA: TGTGCCAGCTCCCCGGAAGGGGGTGTTCATAATTCACCCCTCCACTTT. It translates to CASSPEGGVHNSPLHF.